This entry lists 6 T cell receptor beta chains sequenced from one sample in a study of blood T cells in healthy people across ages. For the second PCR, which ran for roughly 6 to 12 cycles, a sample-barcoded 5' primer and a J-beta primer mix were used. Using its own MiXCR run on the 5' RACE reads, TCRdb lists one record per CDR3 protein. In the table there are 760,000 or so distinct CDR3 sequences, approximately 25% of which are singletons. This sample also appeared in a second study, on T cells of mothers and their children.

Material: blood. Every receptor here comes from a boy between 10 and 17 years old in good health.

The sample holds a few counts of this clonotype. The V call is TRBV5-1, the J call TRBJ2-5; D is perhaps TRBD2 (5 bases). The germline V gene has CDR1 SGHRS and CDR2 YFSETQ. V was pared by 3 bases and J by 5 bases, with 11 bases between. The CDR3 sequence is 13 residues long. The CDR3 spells CASSSFPGETQYF. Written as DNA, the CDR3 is TGCGCCAGCAGCTCGTTCCCGGGGGAGACCCAGTACTTC.

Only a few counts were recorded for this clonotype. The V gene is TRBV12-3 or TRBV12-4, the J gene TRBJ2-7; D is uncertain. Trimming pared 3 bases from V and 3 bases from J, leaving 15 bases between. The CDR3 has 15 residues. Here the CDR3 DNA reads TGTGCCAGCAGTTTCCTTCGAGACGGCTACTACGAGCAGTACTTC. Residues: CASSFLRDGYYEQYF.

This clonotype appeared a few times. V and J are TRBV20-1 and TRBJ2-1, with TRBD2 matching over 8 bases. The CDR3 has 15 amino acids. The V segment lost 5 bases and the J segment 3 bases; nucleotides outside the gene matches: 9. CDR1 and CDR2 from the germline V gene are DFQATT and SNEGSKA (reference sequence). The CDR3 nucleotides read TGCAGTGCTGTAAGCGGGAGTCAACTCTACAATGAGCAGTTCTTC. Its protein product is CSAVSGSQLYNEQFF.

The DNA of the CDR3 is TGTGCCAGCTCACCACGGGGGCAGGGTCCCTACGAGCAGTACTTC. Translated: CASSPRGQGPYEQYF. V gene TRBV18 combines with J gene TRBJ2-7; perhaps TRBD1 as D (6 bases). The CDR3 length is 15 residues. Per the germline V gene, CDR1 is KGHSH and CDR2 is LQKENI. With 1 base removed from V and 2 bases from J, the gap between germline ends came to 12 bases.

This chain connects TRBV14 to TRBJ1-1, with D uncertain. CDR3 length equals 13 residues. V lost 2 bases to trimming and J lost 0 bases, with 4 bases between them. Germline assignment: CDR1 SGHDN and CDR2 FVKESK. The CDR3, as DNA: TGTGCCAGCAGCCAACGCATGAACACTGAAGCTTTCTTT. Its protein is CASSQRMNTEAFF.

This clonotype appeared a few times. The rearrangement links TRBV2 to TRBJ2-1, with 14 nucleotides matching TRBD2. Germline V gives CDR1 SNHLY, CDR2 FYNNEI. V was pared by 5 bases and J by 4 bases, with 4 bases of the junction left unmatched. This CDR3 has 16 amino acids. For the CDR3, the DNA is TGTGCCAGCAGTCGACTAGCGGGAGGGGGGTACAATGAGCAGTTCTTC. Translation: CASSRLAGGGYNEQFF.